The 18 T cell receptor beta chains in this list originate from one sample, sequenced in a study of graft-versus-host responses after intestinal transplantation. Measured with immunoSEQ multiplex PCR; TCRdb has only the in-frame clones, and not every one. The repertoire holds around 88,000 clones, with 80% to 85% as singletons. No antigen has been identified for these receptors. Sequencing used unstimulated CD8+ T cells sorted from spleen or lymph node cells, obtained before intestinal transplant. The receptors stem from a human donor who received an intestinal transplant.

This rearrangement joins TRBV11-2 to TRBJ2-2, with a weak D call TRBD1 (6 bases). V dropped 5 bases and J dropped 0 bases, with 13 bases sitting between them. The CDR3 is 16 residues long. From germline, CDR1 is SGHAT and CDR2 FQNNGV. The CDR3 sequence: CASSPTGTTNTGELFF. In DNA, the CDR3 is TGTGCCAGCAGCCCCACCGGGACAACGAACACCGGGGAGCTGTTTTTT.

The chain carries TRBV10-3 and TRBJ2-4; TRBD1 matches at 7 bases. The germline V gene encodes CDR1 ENHRY and CDR2 SYGVKD. The CDR3 extends over 17 amino acids. V was pared by 3 bases and J by 0 bases, with 8 bases of the junction left unmatched. CDR3: CAISDPDRVEAKNIQYF. In nucleotides, the CDR3 is TGTGCCATCAGTGACCCCGACAGGGTGGAAGCCAAAAACATTCAGTACTTC.

The chain carries TRBV6-5 and TRBJ1-2, with a tentative D call TRBD1 (5 bases). Germline CDR1 reads MNHEY; CDR2 reads SVGAGI. The CDR3 runs 14 residues. The ends were cut back, 6 bases at V and 4 bases at J, with 15 bases in the middle. CDR3 DNA sequence: TGTGCCAGCAGCTTAGGGCAGGGACTCTATGGCTACACCTTC. Encoded protein: CASSLGQGLYGYTF.

This clone was found once. V is TRBV19 and J is TRBJ2-3; 8 bases line up with TRBD2. The CDR3 runs to 15 residues. V lost 3 bases and J lost 1; bases outside the gene matches: 3. CDR1 and CDR2 from the germline V gene are LNHDA and SQIVND (reference sequence). CDR3 sequence: CASSIVAGRTDTQYF. Written as DNA, the CDR3 is TGTGCCAGTAGTATTGTAGCGGGGCGCACAGATACGCAGTATTTT. Full variable domain (missing parts from reference TRBV19 and TRBJ2-3): DGGITQSPKYLFRKEGQNVTLSCEQNLNHDAMYWYRQDPGQGLRLIYYSQIVNDFQKGDIAEGYSVSREKKESFPLTVTSAQKNPTAFYLCASSIVAGRTDTQYFGPGTRLTVL.

CDR3 protein: CASSFRKGGKNEQFF. As DNA, the CDR3 is TGTGCCAGCAGTTTCCGGAAGGGAGGGAAGAATGAGCAGTTCTTC. The rearrangement uses TRBV7-8 and TRBJ2-1; 7 positions agree with TRBD2. Germline assignment: CDR1 SGHVS and CDR2 FQNEAQ. With 6 bases clipped from V and 7 bases from J, the junction kept 12 bases outside the gene matches. This CDR3 has 15 residues.

This clone was seen a single time. This chain connects TRBV7-9 to TRBJ1-1; D is unclear. Trimming stripped 8 bases from V and 3 bases from J, with 7 bases between. CDR3 length: 11 residues. Germline V lookup: CDR1 SEHNR, CDR2 FQNEAQ (reference sequence). CDR3 in amino acids: CASGMYTEAFF. In DNA, the CDR3 is TGTGCCAGCGGTATGTACACTGAAGCTTTCTTT.

The chain has TRBV6-1 and TRBJ2-7; maybe TRBD1 (5 bases). The CDR3 covers 17 residues. Looked up from germline, CDR1 is MNHNS and CDR2 is SASEGT. The V and J ends lost 1 base and 1 base respectively, with 17 bases between them. This CDR3 is CASSEVPQGLGSYEQYF. CDR3 coding DNA: TGTGCCAGCAGTGAAGTTCCGCAGGGCTTGGGATCCTACGAGCAGTACTTC.

The rearrangement joins TRBV10-3 to TRBJ2-3; TRBD2 matches at 8 bases. The V and J ends lost 11 bases and 1 base, in that order; junction bases with no gene match: 14. The CDR3 totals 16 residues. Germline lookup yields CDR1 ENHRY and CDR2 SYGVKD. The CDR3 sequence: CAGPLGREAGTDTQYF. The CDR3 nucleotides are TGTGCCGGACCCTTAGGGCGGGAGGCGGGCACAGATACGCAGTATTTT.

The chain combines TRBV27 with TRBJ2-1, with D perhaps TRBD2 (5 bases). This CDR3 is built from 13 residues. V was pared by 8 bases and J by 5 bases, with 13 bases between. Germline values: CDR1 MNHEY, CDR2 SMNVEV (reference sequence). In DNA, the CDR3 is TGTGCCAGCCAGACGGGGAACCACAATGAGCAGTTCTTC. Translating gives CASQTGNHNEQFF.

The chain carries TRBV28 and TRBJ1-2; D is uncertain. V shed 5 bases and J shed 8 bases, with 18 bases lying between them. This CDR3 spans 14 amino acids. Germline V CDR1 and CDR2: MDHEN, SYDVKM. CDR3 sequence (DNA): TGTGCCAGCAGTACCCTTAAAGACCCACCAGGCTACACCTTC. Its translation: CASSTLKDPPGYTF.

The chain links TRBV27 to TRBJ2-7, with 7 bases lining up with TRBD2. The CDR3 runs 16 residues. J was trimmed by 2 bases and V by 2 bases; bases with no gene match: 9. The germline gives CDR1 MNHEY, CDR2 SMNVEV (reference sequence). CDR3: CASSLSGLVLPYEQYF. CDR3 in DNA: TGTGCCAGCAGTTTAAGCGGACTAGTCCTCCCCTACGAGCAGTACTTC.

The J gene is TRBJ2-5, the V gene TRBV28, with 7 positions matching TRBD1. Unmatched junction bases numbered 6, after V lost 0 bases and J lost 5 bases. The CDR3 is 15 residues long. Germline values: CDR1 MDHEN, CDR2 SYDVKM. The CDR3 DNA sequence: TGTGCCAGCAGTTTATGGGACAGGTTCATCGAGACCCAGTACTTC. Protein: CASSLWDRFIETQYF.

CDR3 sequence (DNA): TGCGCCAGCAGCCAATACCCAGGCAACTATGGCTACACCTTC. It specifies CASSQYPGNYGYTF. The V call is TRBV4-1, the J call TRBJ1-2; no reliable D call. Germline V gives CDR1 MGHRA, CDR2 YSYEKL. V shed 2 bases and J shed 2 bases, with 9 bases lying between them. This CDR3 has 14 residues.

The chain recombines TRBV19 with TRBJ2-7; 7 bases map to TRBD2. CDR1 and CDR2 (germline): LNHDA, SQIVND (reference sequence). The CDR3 is 15 residues long. Trimming took 6 bases from V and 2 from J; bases not matched to a gene: 10. CDR3 bases: TGTGCCAGTAGCTCATTGGCTAGCGGTCCCTACGAGCAGTACTTC. As protein: CASSSLASGPYEQYF.

This clone came up once. V and J are TRBV4-1 and TRBJ2-3; TRBD2 aligns across 10 bases. The trim removed 4 bases at V and 6 bases at J, leaving 13 bases unmatched. Germline-derived CDR1 and CDR2 are MGHRA and YSYEKL. The CDR3 consists of 17 residues. The CDR3 spells CASSPSGPSGGADTQYF. CDR3 in DNA: TGCGCCAGCAGCCCTTCGGGGCCCAGCGGGGGGGCGGATACGCAGTATTTT.

The chain joins TRBV7-8 to TRBJ2-7, with no clear D. This CDR3 spans 16 amino acids. Per germline, CDR1 SGHVS and CDR2 FQNEAQ. V was clipped by 4 bases and J by 2 bases, with 18 bases between them. CDR3 DNA sequence: TGTGCCAGCAGCTCCTTGACTTCTAAGAAGGCCTACGAGCAGTACTTC. The encoded protein is CASSSLTSKKAYEQYF.

This chain links TRBV2 with TRBJ2-1; 7 positions agree with TRBD2. J gave up 0 bases and V 5 bases, and 7 bases lay outside the gene matches. This CDR3 contains 16 residues. Germline CDR1 and CDR2: SNHLY and FYNNEI. The CDR3 here is CASSRDYLSSYNEQFF. In DNA, the CDR3 is TGTGCCAGCAGTCGGGACTATCTCAGCTCCTACAATGAGCAGTTCTTC.

The chain couples TRBV11-1 to TRBJ2-3; D is unclear. V lost 5 bases to trimming and J lost 2 bases, with 11 bases between them. CDR1 SGHAT and CDR2 FQDESV come from the germline V gene (reference sequence). This CDR3 has 14 amino acids. The chain's CDR3 is CASSPTYSTDTQYF. The CDR3 DNA follows: TGTGCCAGCAGCCCAACTTATTCCACAGATACGCAGTATTTT. Variable domain in full (rest from reference TRBV11-1 and TRBJ2-3): EAEVAQSPRYKITEKSQAVAFWCDPISGHATLYWYRQILGQGPELLVQFQDESVVDDSQLPKDRFSAERLKGVDSTLKIQPAELGDSAMYLCASSPTYSTDTQYFGPGTRLTVL.